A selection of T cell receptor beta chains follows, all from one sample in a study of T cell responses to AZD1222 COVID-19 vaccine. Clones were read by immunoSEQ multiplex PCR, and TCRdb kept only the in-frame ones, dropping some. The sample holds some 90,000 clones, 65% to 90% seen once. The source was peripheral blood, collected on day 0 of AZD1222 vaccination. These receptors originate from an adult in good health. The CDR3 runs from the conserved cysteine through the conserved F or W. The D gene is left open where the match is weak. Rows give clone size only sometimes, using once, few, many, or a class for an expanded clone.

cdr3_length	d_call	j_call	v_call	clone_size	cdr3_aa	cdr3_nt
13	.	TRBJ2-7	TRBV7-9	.	CASSIAAPYEQYF	TGTGCCAGCAGCATAGCGGCCCCCTACGAGCAGTACTTC
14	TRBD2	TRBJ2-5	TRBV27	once	CASSFGTSGETQYF	TGTGCCAGCAGTTTCGGGACTAGCGGGGAGACCCAGTACTTC
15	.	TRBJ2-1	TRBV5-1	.	CASSLRQGYNNEQFF	TGCGCCAGCAGCTTAAGGCAGGGTTATAACAATGAGCAGTTCTTC
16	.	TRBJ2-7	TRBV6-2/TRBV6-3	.	CASSSTSQGAGYEQYF	TGTGCCAGCAGTTCTACATCACAGGGCGCCGGGTACGAGCAGTACTTC
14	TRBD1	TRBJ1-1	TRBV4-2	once	CASSRRDRGTEAFF	TGTGCCAGCAGCCGCCGGGACAGGGGAACTGAAGCTTTCTTT
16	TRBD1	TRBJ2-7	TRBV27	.	CASSFPDRVESYEQYF	TGTGCCAGCAGTTTCCCCGACAGGGTGGAGTCCTACGAGCAGTACTTC
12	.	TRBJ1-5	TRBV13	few	CASSLVDQPQHF	TGTGCCAGCAGCTTAGTGGATCAGCCCCAGCATTTT
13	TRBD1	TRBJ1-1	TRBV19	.	CASRGQVGTEAFF	TGTGCCAGTAGAGGACAGGTCGGGACTGAAGCTTTCTTT
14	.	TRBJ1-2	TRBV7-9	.	CASSSEFENYGYTF	TGTGCCAGCAGCAGCGAGTTTGAAAACTATGGCTACACCTTC
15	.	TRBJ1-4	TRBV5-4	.	CASSLGGATNEKLFF	TGTGCCAGCAGCTTGGGCGGGGCAACTAATGAAAAACTGTTTTTT
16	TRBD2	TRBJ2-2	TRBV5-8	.	CASSPGLAGDTGELFF	TGTGCCAGCAGCCCCGGACTAGCGGGAGACACCGGGGAGCTGTTTTTT
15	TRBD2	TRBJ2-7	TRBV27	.	CASKASGSEYYEQYF	TGTGCCAGCAAGGCTAGCGGGAGTGAGTACTACGAGCAGTACTTC
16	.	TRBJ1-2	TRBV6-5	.	CASSFQQPGLRHGYTF	TGTGCCAGCAGTTTTCAGCAACCGGGACTTCGTCATGGCTACACCTTC
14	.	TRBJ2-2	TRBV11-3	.	CASSLRSSTGELFF	TGTGCCAGCAGCTTAAGGTCTAGCACCGGGGAGCTGTTTTTT
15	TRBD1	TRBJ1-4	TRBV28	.	CASNPRTGKGEKLFF	TGTGCCAGCAATCCCCGGACAGGGAAGGGCGAAAAACTGTTTTTT
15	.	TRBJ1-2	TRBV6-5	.	CASSYGGPGDYGYTF	TGTGCCAGCAGTTACGGGGGGCCGGGAGACTATGGCTACACCTTC
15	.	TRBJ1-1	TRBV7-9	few	CASSHRLGASTEAFF	TGTGCCAGCAGTCATAGGCTGGGCGCGAGCACTGAAGCTTTCTTT
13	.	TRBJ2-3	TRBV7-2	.	CASSSGFLDTQYF	TGTGCCAGCAGCTCAGGGTTTCTTGATACGCAGTATTTT
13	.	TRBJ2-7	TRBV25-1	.	CASSRQGSYEQYF	TGTGCCAGCAGCCGGCAGGGCTCCTACGAGCAGTACTTC